This record covers a single TCR beta chain. Its antigen is still unknown. These data are taken from a study of cytomegalovirus exposure and HLA in healthy donors. General study findings and limits: For cytomegalovirus status, the classifier reportedly gave diagnoses with high specificity and sensitivity.

Sequenced by immunoSEQ multiplex PCR; TCRdb stores in-frame clones only, minus some. The sample has more than 110,000 clones; approximately 94% are singletons. The sequencing input was PBMCs. This TCR was sampled from a man younger than 30 in good health and CMV-seropositive.

CDR3 coding DNA: TGTGCCAGCAGCTTAGCAGGGGTTTCCTACGAGCAGTACTTC. Protein product: CASSLAGVSYEQYF. The V gene is TRBV7-9, the J gene TRBJ2-7; D perhaps matches TRBD1 (5 bases). The CDR3 length is 14 residues. The V end lost 0 bases, the J end lost 1 base, and 7 bases lay between the germline ends. Germline CDR1 and CDR2: SEHNR and FQNEAQ (reference sequence).